The 18 T cell receptor beta chains listed next were all sequenced from one sample in a study of blood T cell repertoires in COVID-19. Assay: immunoSEQ multiplex PCR; the TCRdb copy retains only in-frame clones and omits some. The table records about 260,000 clones, 86% of them present only once. Sequencing was performed on peripheral blood. These TCRs come from a young man with active or convalescent COVID-19.

The chain has TRBV6-5 and TRBJ1-1, with 7 bases identical to TRBD1. V was pared by 6 bases and J by 4 bases, with 8 bases of the junction left unmatched. This CDR3 spans 14 amino acids. CDR1 and CDR2 from the germline V gene are MNHEY and SVGAGI. CDR3: CASRTTGLATEAFF. The CDR3 DNA reads TGTGCCAGCAGGACGACAGGGCTTGCCACTGAAGCTTTCTTT.

V gene TRBV11-2 combines with J gene TRBJ2-2; tentatively, D is TRBD1 (5 bases). The CDR3 is 16 amino acids. Germline V lookup: CDR1 SGHAT, CDR2 FQNNGV. The V end was cut by 5 bases, the J end by 3 bases, with 16 bases between. The CDR3 region is CASSHPDTGDTGELFF. Here the CDR3 DNA reads TGTGCCAGCAGCCATCCGGACACGGGCGACACCGGGGAGCTGTTTTTT. Together with reference TRBV11-2 and TRBJ2-2, the CDR3 gives the full variable domain: EAGVAQSPRYKIIEKRQSVAFWCNPISGHATLYWYQQILGQGPKLLIQFQNNGVVDDSQLPKDRFSAERLKGVDSTLKIQPAKLEDSAVYLCASSHPDTGDTGELFFGEGSRLTVL.

This rearrangement joins TRBV4-3 to TRBJ1-5; no clear D. Germline V gene data show CDR1 as LGHNA and CDR2 as YSLEER. V lost 0 bases and J lost 0, with 9 bases in between. This CDR3 contains 16 residues. CDR3 in amino acids: CASSQEVQNSNQPQHF. CDR3 coding DNA: TGCGCCAGCAGCCAAGAGGTCCAGAATAGCAATCAGCCCCAGCATTTT.

The chain recombines TRBV15 with TRBJ1-1; no firm D call. Germline assignment: CDR1 LNHNV and CDR2 YYDKDF (reference sequence). The V and J ends lost 1 base and 4 bases respectively, with 7 bases between them. The length of the CDR3 is 13 residues. CDR3 bases: TGTGCCACCAGCAGAGGGCGGGGCACTGAAGCTTTCTTT. It is translated as CATSRGRGTEAFF.

The chain has TRBV4-2 and TRBJ2-2, with D perhaps matching TRBD2 (6 bases). V lost 3 bases and J 4 bases, leaving 18 bases between the germline ends. CDR3 length: 17 amino acids. In germline, CDR1 is LGHNA, CDR2 YNFKEQ. CDR3 protein: CASSHPRSGLGTGELFF. DNA of the CDR3: TGTGCCAGCAGCCATCCTCGTTCGGGACTGGGCACCGGGGAGCTGTTTTTT.

This clone was found once. The V gene is TRBV18, the J gene TRBJ2-7; weak D call: TRBD2 (5 bases). Germline V gives CDR1 KGHSH, CDR2 LQKENI. This CDR3 has 14 residues. V shed 6 bases and J shed 6 bases, with 18 bases lying between them. The CDR3 DNA is TGTGCCAGCTCCCCGGGATCACCGGCTCCCGAGCAGTACTTC. Translation gives CASSPGSPAPEQYF.

The genes are TRBV11-1 and TRBJ2-6, with D possibly matching TRBD1 (6 bases). Germline loops: CDR1 SGHAT, CDR2 FQDESV (reference sequence). The V end was cut by 6 bases, the J end by 4 bases, with 13 bases between. This CDR3 contains 15 residues. CDR3 loop: CASRSGQPGANVLTF. CDR3 nucleotide sequence: TGTGCCAGCAGGTCTGGACAGCCCGGGGCCAACGTCCTGACTTTC. The variable domain in full, completed from reference TRBV11-1 and TRBJ2-6, reads EAEVAQSPRYKITEKSQAVAFWCDPISGHATLYWYRQILGQGPELLVQFQDESVVDDSQLPKDRFSAERLKGVDSTLKIQPAELGDSAMYLCASRSGQPGANVLTFGAGSRLTVL.

The chain has TRBV5-1 and TRBJ2-7; D is uncertain. V was trimmed by 3 bases and J by 4 bases, leaving 11 bases between them. The CDR3 has 13 residues. CDR1 is SGHRS, CDR2 YFSETQ, per germline. The CDR3 loop is CASSSGPSYEQYF. CDR3 DNA sequence: TGCGCCAGCAGCTCAGGTCCTTCGTACGAGCAGTACTTC.

The chain joins TRBV14 to TRBJ2-5; D not certain. Germline CDR1 and CDR2: SGHDN and FVKESK. V gave up 5 bases and J gave up 5 bases, with 9 bases separating them. The CDR3 spans 12 residues. The CDR3 region has the DNA TGTGCCAGCAGCTTTAACGGGGAGACCCAGTACTTC. Translated: CASSFNGETQYF. Together with reference TRBV14 and TRBJ2-5, the CDR3 gives the full variable domain: EAGVTQFPSHSVIEKGQTVTLRCDPISGHDNLYWYRRVMGKEIKFLLHFVKESKQDESGMPNNRFLAERTGGTYSTLKVQPAELEDSGVYFCASSFNGETQYFGPGTRLLVL.

The V and J genes are TRBV7-9 and TRBJ2-3, with a tentative D call TRBD1 (5 bases). This CDR3 has 17 amino acids. The V gene's germline CDR1 is SEHNR and CDR2 FQNEAQ (reference sequence). The V and J ends lost 6 bases and 0 bases respectively, with 19 bases between them. The DNA for the CDR3 is TGTGCCAGCAGACCCCTCTGGGGCCGTACTAGCACAGATACGCAGTATTTT. Its protein is CASRPLWGRTSTDTQYF. Combining the CDR3 with reference TRBV7-9 and TRBJ2-3 gives the whole variable domain DTGVSQNPRHKITKRGQNVTFRCDPISEHNRLYWYRQTLGQGPEFLTYFQNEAQLEKSRLLSDRFSAERPKGSFSTLEIQRTEQGDSAMYLCASRPLWGRTSTDTQYFGPGTRLTVL.

In this sample, this clone turned up once. The chain carries TRBV7-8 and TRBJ2-3; 8 bases map to TRBD1. The germline V gene encodes CDR1 SGHVS and CDR2 FQNEAQ. V shed 5 bases and J 5 bases; nucleotides not matched to a gene: 12. The CDR3 runs 16 residues. CDR3 bases: TGTGCCAGCAGCCCACGGGACGGACAGGGAAGAGATACGCAGTATTTT. Translation: CASSPRDGQGRDTQYF. The whole variable domain, remainder taken from reference TRBV7-8 and TRBJ2-3, is GAGVSQSPRYKVAKRGQDVALRCDPISGHVSLFWYQQALGQGPEFLTYFQNEAQLDKSGLPSDRFFAERPEGSVSTLKIQRTQQEDSAVYLCASSPRDGQGRDTQYFGPGTRLTVL.

CDR3 in DNA: TGTGCCAGCAGTTTTGCGGGCACCGGGGAGCTGTTTTTT. Translating gives CASSFAGTGELFF. V usage is TRBV27 and J usage is TRBJ2-2; D perhaps matches TRBD2 (5 bases). Germline V gives CDR1 MNHEY, CDR2 SMNVEV (reference sequence). V shed 3 bases and J shed 4 bases, with 6 bases lying between them. There are 13 residues in the CDR3.

A single count supports this clone. The rearrangement joins TRBV2 to TRBJ2-7; 10 bases line up with TRBD1. Germline V gene sequence: CDR1 SNHLY, CDR2 FYNNEI. The V and J ends lost 6 bases and 4 bases, in that order; junction bases with no gene match: 9. This CDR3 spans 15 amino acids. The CDR3, as DNA: TGTGCCAGCAGGGAACCGGGACAGGGGAATTACGAGCAGTACTTC. It codes for CASREPGQGNYEQYF.

This chain links TRBV27 with TRBJ2-7, with D perhaps TRBD2 (6 bases). This CDR3 spans 15 amino acids. From germline, CDR1 is MNHEY and CDR2 SMNVEV (reference sequence). V lost 5 bases and J 2 bases, leaving 16 bases between the germline ends. The CDR3 loop reads CASSAVGGGTYEQYF. CDR3 in DNA: TGTGCCAGCAGTGCCGTTGGTGGCGGGACCTACGAGCAGTACTTC.

This chain uses TRBV5-4 with TRBJ1-4; maybe TRBD1 (5 bases). The CDR3 has 15 amino acids. The germline CDR1 and CDR2 sequences are SGHNT and YYREEE (reference sequence). V dropped 1 base and J dropped 8 bases, with 15 bases sitting between them. DNA of the CDR3: TGTGCCAGCAGCTTGCTTGGGCAGGGTCGGGAAAAACTGTTTTTT. Translation: CASSLLGQGREKLFF.

This chain joins TRBV27 and TRBJ2-7; TRBD2 is a possible D gene (5 bases). The germline CDR1 and CDR2 sequences are MNHEY and SMNVEV (reference sequence). Between the trimmed V and J ends, which lost 0 bases and 3 bases, there was a span of 15 bases. This CDR3 contains 16 residues. The CDR3 loop reads CASSLSPAEGFYEQYF. CDR3 nucleotides: TGTGCCAGCAGTTTATCTCCAGCCGAGGGTTTCTACGAGCAGTACTTC.

The rearrangement links TRBV11-3 to TRBJ1-3; possible D gene TRBD1, 5 bases. CDR1 and CDR2 (germline): SGHNT, YENEEA. Trimming removed 1 base at V and 0 bases at J, with 13 bases between. This CDR3 is built from 17 residues. The CDR3 is CASSLGSGLLSGNTIYF. The CDR3 bases are TGTGCCAGCAGCTTAGGGTCGGGACTACTCTCTGGAAACACCATATATTTT.

Comments on this clone: This may be a read error: a much more frequent sequence differs by one nucleotide. The chain has TRBV28 and TRBJ1-5; possible D gene TRBD1, 5 bases. Germline CDR1 is MDHEN and CDR2 is SYDVKM. V was cut by 6 bases and J by 4 bases, with 10 bases left in between. CDR3 length: 13 residues. This CDR3 is CASSQDRNQPQHF. The CDR3 nucleotides read TGTGCCAGCAGCCAAGACAGAAATCAGCCCCAGCATTTT.